This T cell receptor (beta chain) was recorded in a study of regulatory T cells in long-lasting Graves disease. Time point meaning: persistent/refractory GD, antithyroid drugs over 5 years with positive TRAb. TCR sequences were obtained from RNA taken from PBMCs. This clonotype was observed a few times. Its target is unknown. General study findings and limits: Only peripheral blood was studied, not thyroid tissue.

CDR3 length: 19 amino acids. Germline loops: CDR1 KGHSH, CDR2 LQKENI. V shed 3 bases, J shed 2 bases, and the junction held 9 bases outside the gene matches. Relying on iRepertoire HTBI primers and Arm-PCR of CDR3 regions, the team built TCR beta libraries. TCRdb ran MiXCR on the multiplex PCR reads and lists one entry per CDR3 protein. The sample holds 450,000 or so distinct CDR3 sequences, under 25% seen once. The chain uses TRBV18 and TRBJ2-6, with 11 bases lining up with TRBD1. Sequenced here: peripheral blood mononuclear cells (PBMCs), sampled when the disease was refractory, from a patient treated with antithyroid drugs. The sequence derives from a female donor with Graves disease. The CDR3 sequence: CASSPAVPGQGAGANVLTF. The CDR3 DNA reads as TGTGCCAGCTCACCTGCTGTCCCGGGACAGGGGGCTGGGGCCAACGTCCTGACTTTC. Complete variable domain (other parts from reference TRBV18 and TRBJ2-6): NAGVMQNPRHLVRRRGQEARLRCSPMKGHSHVYWYRQLPEEGLKFMVYLQKENIIDESGMPKERFSAEFPKEGPSILRIQQVVRGDSAAYFCASSPAVPGQGAGANVLTFGAGSRLTVL.